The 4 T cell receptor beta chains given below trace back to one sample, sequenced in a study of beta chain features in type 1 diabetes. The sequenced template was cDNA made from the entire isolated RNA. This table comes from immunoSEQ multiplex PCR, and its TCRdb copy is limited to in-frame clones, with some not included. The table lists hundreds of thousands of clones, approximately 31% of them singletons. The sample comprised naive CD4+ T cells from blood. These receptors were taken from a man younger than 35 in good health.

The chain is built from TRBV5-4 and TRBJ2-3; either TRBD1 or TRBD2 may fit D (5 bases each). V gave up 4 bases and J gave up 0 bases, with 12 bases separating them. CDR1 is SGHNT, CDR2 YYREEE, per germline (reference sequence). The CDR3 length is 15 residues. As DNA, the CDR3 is TGTGCCAGCAGCCCACGGGACGGGAGCACAGATACGCAGTATTTT. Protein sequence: CASSPRDGSTDTQYF.

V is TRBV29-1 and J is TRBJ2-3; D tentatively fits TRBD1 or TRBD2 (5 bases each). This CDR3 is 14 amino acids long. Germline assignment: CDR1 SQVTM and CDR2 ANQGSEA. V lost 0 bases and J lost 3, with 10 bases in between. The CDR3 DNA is TGCAGCGTTGAAGATTCGGGGCGGACAGATACGCAGTATTTT. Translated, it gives CSVEDSGRTDTQYF.

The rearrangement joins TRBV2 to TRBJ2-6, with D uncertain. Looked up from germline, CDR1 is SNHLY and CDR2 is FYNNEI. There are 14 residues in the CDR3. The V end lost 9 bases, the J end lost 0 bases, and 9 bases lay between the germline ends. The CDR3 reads CASLGSSGANVLTF. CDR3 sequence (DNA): TGTGCCAGTCTCGGGTCCTCTGGGGCCAACGTCCTGACTTTC.

CDR3 sequence: CSVRLGPDEQFF. In DNA, the CDR3 is TGCAGCGTTCGCTTGGGCCCGGATGAGCAGTTCTTC. The V and J genes are TRBV29-1 and TRBJ2-1, with unresolved D. The CDR3 has 12 residues. Germline V gene data show CDR1 as SQVTM and CDR2 as ANQGSEA. Trimming pared 5 bases from V and 8 bases from J, leaving 13 bases between.